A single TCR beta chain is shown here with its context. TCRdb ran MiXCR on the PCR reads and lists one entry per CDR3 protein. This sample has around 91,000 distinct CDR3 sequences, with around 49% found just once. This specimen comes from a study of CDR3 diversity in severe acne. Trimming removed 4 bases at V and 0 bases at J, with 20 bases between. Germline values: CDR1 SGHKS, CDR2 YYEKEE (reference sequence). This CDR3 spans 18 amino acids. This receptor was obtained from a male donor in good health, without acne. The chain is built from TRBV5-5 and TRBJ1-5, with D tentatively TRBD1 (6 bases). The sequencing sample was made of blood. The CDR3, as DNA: TGTGCCAGCAGCCTCCCAGGGGACCCCCTCTATAGCAATCAGCCCCAGCATTTT. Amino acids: CASSLPGDPLYSNQPQHF.